The clone carrying this TCR beta chain has more than one count but fewer than ten. Its antigen remains unidentified. Primers used in a second PCR of roughly 7 to 11 cycles were a sample-barcoded 5' primer and a J-beta primer mix. MiXCR, applied by TCRdb to the 5' RACE reads, yields one record per CDR3 protein. The repertoire holds some 1.7 million distinct CDR3 sequences, with roughly 28% as singletons. The entry originates in a study of blood T cells in healthy people across ages. This CDR3 contains 15 residues. V shed 2 bases and J shed 6 bases, with 15 bases lying between them. Germline V lookup: CDR1 SGHRS, CDR2 YFSETQ. Regarding the study as a whole: Naive T cell percentage showed a strong correlation with TCR beta diversity. Among long-lived donors, naive CD4+ cells were more numerous and diversity higher than in aged donors.

The clonotype originates from a woman in her twenties or thirties in good health. The sequencing input was blood. This chain joins TRBV5-1 and TRBJ2-1, with a possible D match to TRBD1 (6 bases). CDR3 nucleotide sequence: TGCGCCAGCAGCTTTACCGTGGGGGCGGTCAATGAGCAGTTCTTC. Protein product: CASSFTVGAVNEQFF.